Below, 21 T cell receptor beta chains from the same sample are listed, as sequenced in a study of PD-1 blockade in classical Hodgkin lymphoma. Profiled with immunoSEQ multiplex PCR; TCRdb holds only in-frame clones, not every one. The table includes around 28,000 clones, around 84% detected once. Specified time point: cycle 4 day 1 (C4D1), after around six weeks of nivolumab. Exposure to brentuximab vedotin varied, and each patient had relapsed following autologous stem cell transplantation. Magnetic negative selection of thawed PBMCs was the method by which CD4+ T cells were purified. The specimen was CD4+ T cells from blood, collected before the fourth cycle of nivolumab. The source of these receptors is a human donor with classical Hodgkin lymphoma.

The chain links TRBV19 to TRBJ1-1; TRBD1 aligns across 7 bases. Trimming took 6 bases from V and 1 from J; bases not matched to a gene: 11. Germline V CDR1 and CDR2: LNHDA, SQIVND (reference sequence). The CDR3 contains 16 residues. The CDR3 sequence: CASSYRQGATNTEAFF. The CDR3, as DNA: TGTGCCAGTAGCTACCGACAGGGCGCAACGAACACTGAAGCTTTCTTT.

This chain links TRBV5-1 with TRBJ2-2; 9 nucleotides agree with TRBD1. Trimming took 2 bases from V and 6 from J; bases not matched to a gene: 5. This CDR3 has 15 amino acids. The germline CDR1 and CDR2 sequences are SGHRS and YFSETQ. The CDR3 loop reads CASSLLQGASGELFF. The DNA of the CDR3 is TGCGCCAGCAGCTTACTACAGGGGGCTTCCGGGGAGCTGTTTTTT.

The rearrangement uses TRBV6-6 and TRBJ2-2; no reliable D call. CDR3 length equals 14 residues. The germline CDR1 and CDR2 sequences are MNHNY and SVGAGI (reference sequence). With 2 bases removed from V and 5 bases from J, the gap between germline ends came to 9 bases. CDR3 loop: CASSYHPVTGELFF. CDR3 in DNA: TGTGCCAGCAGTTACCACCCGGTTACCGGGGAGCTGTTTTTT.

J is TRBJ1-5 and V is TRBV29-1, with 7 nucleotides matching TRBD1. Germline trimming cut 4 bases from V and 3 bases from J; bases unmatched to any gene: 9. CDR3 size: 15 residues. Looked up from germline, CDR1 is SQVTM and CDR2 is ANQGSEA. In DNA, the CDR3 is TGCAGCGTTGTGGAGGGCAGGGGGGACAATCAGCCCCAGCATTTT. Encoded protein: CSVVEGRGDNQPQHF.

V and J are TRBV7-2 and TRBJ2-1, with 7 bases identical to TRBD2. With 2 bases clipped from V and 6 bases from J, the junction kept 4 bases outside the gene matches. The CDR3 is made up of 14 amino acids. Germline CDR1 SGHTA, CDR2 FQGNSA. In DNA, the CDR3 is TGTGCCAGCAGCTTACGGCGGGGGACCAATGAGCAGTTCTTC. This translates into CASSLRRGTNEQFF.

The chain has TRBV11-3 and TRBJ2-2; 8 positions match TRBD1. This CDR3 contains 17 residues. V trimming: 3 bases; J trimming: 7 bases; junction bases outside the gene matches: 13. Per germline, CDR1 SGHNT and CDR2 YENEEA. CDR3 residues: CASSFPLTGEVSGELFF. CDR3 in DNA: TGTGCCAGCAGCTTTCCTTTGACAGGGGAGGTCAGCGGGGAGCTGTTTTTT.

The genes are TRBV2 and TRBJ2-7, with TRBD2 matching 7 bases. Losses at the gene ends were 3 bases for V and 3 bases for J; bases not matched to a gene: 8. CDR1 SNHLY and CDR2 FYNNEI come from the germline V gene. This CDR3 has 15 amino acids. The CDR3 DNA follows: TGTGCCAGCAGTGATAGGGGAGGGGCGTTCTACGAGCAGTACTTC. This translates into CASSDRGGAFYEQYF.

This clone was counted a single time. The J gene is TRBJ2-7, the V gene TRBV10-2; D unresolved. CDR3 length equals 14 residues. V lost 10 bases to trimming and J lost 2 bases, with 18 bases between them. Germline values: CDR1 WSHSY, CDR2 SAAADI. The CDR3 nucleotides are TGCGCCACCCAAGGTCGTGACGGCACCTACGAGCAGTACTTC. Protein: CATQGRDGTYEQYF.

The chain carries TRBV7-2 and TRBJ2-3, with 7 bases aligning to TRBD1. V shed 5 bases, J shed 0 bases, and the junction held 5 bases outside the gene matches. CDR1 SGHTA and CDR2 FQGNSA come from the germline V gene. This CDR3 has 15 amino acids. The CDR3 region has the DNA TGTGCCAGCAGCAAAGACAGGGCGAGCACAGATACGCAGTATTTT. Its translation: CASSKDRASTDTQYF.

The V gene is TRBV18, the J gene TRBJ1-5; TRBD1 is a possible D gene (5 bases). Per the germline V gene, CDR1 is KGHSH and CDR2 is LQKENI. This CDR3 comprises 16 residues. Deletions cut 1 base from V and 4 bases from J, with 14 bases between. CDR3 region: CASSPRRRGSNQPQHF. CDR3 coding DNA: TGTGCCAGCTCACCACGGCGAAGGGGTTCGAATCAGCCCCAGCATTTT.

This sequence joins TRBV6-5 and TRBJ1-2; the D is unclear. The germline V gene has CDR1 MNHEY and CDR2 SVGAGI. V lost 2 bases, J lost 1 base, and 14 bases lay in between. The CDR3 is made up of 16 amino acids. The CDR3 nucleotides are TGTGCCAGCAGTTACCAAAAGAACAGAATTAACTATGGCTACACCTTC. It translates to CASSYQKNRINYGYTF.

This clone came up once. The V call is TRBV29-1, the J call TRBJ2-7, with D possibly matching TRBD2 (5 bases). Per the germline V gene, CDR1 is SQVTM and CDR2 is ANQGSEA. This CDR3 has 13 residues. The V and J ends lost 4 bases and 3 bases respectively, with 13 bases between them. CDR3 nucleotides: TGCAGCGTTGTCAAGATGGCGGGCTACGAGCAGTACTTC. Translating gives CSVVKMAGYEQYF.

V and J are TRBV6-1 and TRBJ1-6; D is possibly TRBD1 (5 bases). This CDR3 spans 14 amino acids. Trimming shortened V by 4 bases and J by 3 bases, and 7 bases separated the two germline ends. Germline CDR1 MNHNS, CDR2 SASEGT. This chain's CDR3 is CASSVDSYNSPLHF. In nucleotides, the CDR3 is TGTGCCAGCAGTGTCGACAGCTATAATTCACCCCTCCACTTT.

The chain uses TRBV6-5 and TRBJ1-4; weak D call: TRBD1 (5 bases). Germline CDR1 reads MNHEY; CDR2 reads SVGAGI. The CDR3 is 12 residues long. The germline V and J ends were trimmed by 2 bases and 12 bases, with 10 bases remaining between them. DNA for the CDR3: TGTGCCAGCAGTTACCCTGGGGACCAACTGTTTTTT. Its protein is CASSYPGDQLFF.

The V gene is TRBV27, the J gene TRBJ2-7; TRBD1 is a possible D gene (8 bases). V lost 6 bases and J 0 bases, leaving 15 bases between the germline ends. This CDR3 has 15 amino acids. Germline CDR1 and CDR2: MNHEY and SMNVEV (reference sequence). The CDR3 protein is CASRLQGGGSYEQYF. CDR3 sequence (DNA): TGTGCCAGCAGATTACAGGGGGGGGGCTCCTACGAGCAGTACTTC.

The chain has TRBV29-1 and TRBJ2-6, with 7 positions matching TRBD1. Germline CDR1 SQVTM, CDR2 ANQGSEA. V shed 5 bases and J 2 bases; nucleotides not matched to a gene: 6. The CDR3 runs 15 residues. CDR3 coding DNA: TGCAGCGTTCAAACGGGACAGACTGGGGCCAACGTCCTGACTTTC. It is translated as CSVQTGQTGANVLTF.

The chain joins TRBV2 to TRBJ1-2; perhaps TRBD1 as D (6 bases). The V gene's germline CDR1 is SNHLY and CDR2 FYNNEI. The CDR3 is 18 residues long. Trimming removed 0 bases from V and 6 bases from J, with 23 bases in between. The CDR3 region is CASSEALWRFEGDHGYTF. The CDR3 DNA reads TGTGCCAGCAGTGAAGCGCTTTGGAGGTTCGAGGGGGACCATGGCTACACCTTC.

This chain uses TRBV9 with TRBJ1-1; maybe TRBD1 (6 bases). Germline assignment: CDR1 SGDLS and CDR2 YYNGEE. V was clipped by 4 bases and J by 5 bases, with 15 bases between them. There are 14 residues in the CDR3. CDR3 nucleotides: TGTGCCAGCAGCTTACGACAGGAAGGGACTGAAGCTTTCTTT. Translated: CASSLRQEGTEAFF. The full variable domain, with the rest looked up from reference TRBV9 and TRBJ1-1, is DSGVTQTPKHLITATGQRVTLRCSPRSGDLSVYWYQQSLDQGLQFLIQYYNGEERAKGNILERFSAQQFPDLHSELNLSSLELGDSALYFCASSLRQEGTEAFFGQGTRLTVV.

This chain links TRBV28 with TRBJ1-1; 8 bases agree with TRBD1. The CDR3 is 16 residues long. CDR1 MDHEN and CDR2 SYDVKM come from the germline V gene. V was clipped by 1 base and J by 1 base; unmatched bases: 5. The CDR3, as DNA: TGTGCCAGCAGTTTATATCGACAGGGGACGAACACTGAAGCTTTCTTT. Translation gives CASSLYRQGTNTEAFF.

This chain links TRBV5-6 with TRBJ2-3; 7 bases map to TRBD2. Germline CDR1 SGHDT, CDR2 YYEEEE. Germline trimming cut 0 bases from V and 0 bases from J; bases unmatched to any gene: 4. This CDR3 has 16 amino acids. The chain's CDR3 is CASSLGLAASTDTQYF. The CDR3 nucleotides read TGTGCCAGCAGCTTGGGACTAGCAGCTAGCACAGATACGCAGTATTTT.

The chain combines TRBV19 with TRBJ1-1, with D hard to call. The ends were cut back, 3 bases at V and 3 bases at J, with 11 bases in the middle. This CDR3 has 14 amino acids. CDR1 is LNHDA, CDR2 SQIVND, per germline (reference sequence). CDR3 in amino acids: CASSIRPADTEAFF. In DNA, the CDR3 is TGTGCCAGTAGTATTCGTCCGGCGGACACTGAAGCTTTCTTT.